This TCR beta chain was captured in a study of vaccination effects on CD4 cells after COVID-19. Germline-derived CDR1 and CDR2 are KGHSH and LQKENI. V lost 2 bases to trimming and J lost 1 base; unmatched junction nucleotides: 3. This CDR3 has 15 amino acids. After roughly ten days in culture, the CD4+ T cells were isolated. Vaccine recipients had no previous SARS-CoV-2 infection; their nucleocapsid antibodies were negative. The repertoire was sequenced with immunoSEQ multiplex PCR; TCRdb's copy has only in-frame clones and lacks some. The table includes roughly 56,000 clones, roughly 80% detected once. With regard to this clone: The antigen remains unidentified.

The V gene is TRBV18, the J gene TRBJ2-5, with 8 bases identical to TRBD2. Sequencing was performed on CD4+ T cells from PBMCs cultured without peptide, taken before COVID-19 vaccination. The clonotype comes from a human donor who received a COVID-19 vaccine. The CDR3 loop reads CASSPAGGFQETQYF. The CDR3 nucleotides read TGTGCCAGCTCACCAGCGGGGGGATTCCAAGAGACCCAGTACTTC.